This TCR beta chain is from a study of PD-1 blockade in classical Hodgkin lymphoma. Repertoires were generated with immunoSEQ multiplex PCR, while TCRdb's copy carries only in-frame clones and drops some. Counted here are more than 90,000 clones, 81% occurring once; the ten biggest clones make up roughly 15%. All the patients suffered relapse after autologous stem cell transplantation, and brentuximab vedotin exposure differed. The receptor was isolated from a human donor with classical Hodgkin lymphoma. Source: peripheral blood mononuclear cells (PBMCs), taken before the second cycle of nivolumab.

Here the CDR3 reads CASSVASDPAYDTQYF. The CDR3 bases are TGTGCCAGCAGCGTAGCTAGCGACCCGGCATACGATACGCAGTATTTT. The rearrangement uses TRBV9 and TRBJ2-3; possibly TRBD2 for D (6 bases). V lost 0 bases and J lost 6, with 17 bases in between. The CDR3 loop spans 16 amino acids. Per germline, CDR1 SGDLS and CDR2 YYNGEE.